The 26 T cell receptor beta chains given below trace back to one sample, sequenced in a study of glioma-infiltrating T cells after dendritic cell vaccination. The method was immunoSEQ multiplex PCR; TCRdb's version includes in-frame clones alone and lacks a portion of them. The sample consists of 75,000 to 95,000 clones, around 86% of them appearing once. Time point here: after dendritic cell vaccination, including at tumor progression/relapse. The sequencing used blood, collected after dendritic cell vaccination. The receptors were sampled from a human donor with glioblastoma.

V gene TRBV7-2 combines with J gene TRBJ2-7; D gene uncertain. Germline V CDR1 and CDR2: SGHTA, FQGNSA. The CDR3 covers 16 residues. The ends were cut back, 5 bases at V and 4 bases at J, with 21 bases in the middle. DNA of the CDR3: TGTGCCAGCAGCACGACCCACCTCGTAGCAGTATACGAGCAGTACTTC. Amino acids: CASSTTHLVAVYEQYF.

This clone was seen more than once but under ten times. The chain recombines TRBV30 with TRBJ2-7, with 7 bases aligning to TRBD1. Germline CDR1 and CDR2: GTSNPN and SVGIG (reference sequence). CDR3 length: 14 residues. With 3 bases clipped from V and 4 bases from J, the junction kept 9 bases outside the gene matches. In nucleotides, the CDR3 is TGTGCCTGGAGGGGCCGGGACAGAAGTTACGAGCAGTACTTC. It encodes CAWRGRDRSYEQYF.

V and J are TRBV6-6 and TRBJ1-2, with TRBD1 identical over 7 bases. The CDR3 length is 14 residues. J lost 4 bases, V lost 4 bases, and 6 bases had no gene match. Germline loops: CDR1 MNHNY, CDR2 SVGAGI (reference sequence). This CDR3 is CASSSGQESYGYTF. DNA of the CDR3: TGTGCCAGCAGTTCCGGACAGGAAAGCTATGGCTACACCTTC.

The genes are TRBV11-3 and TRBJ2-1; 14 bases are a match to TRBD2. The CDR3 length is 15 residues. Losses at the gene ends were 5 bases for V and 5 bases for J; bases not matched to a gene: 2. The germline CDR1 and CDR2 sequences are SGHNT and YENEEA. CDR3 in DNA: TGTGCCAGCAGCACGGGACTAGCGGGAGACAATGAGCAGTTCTTC. The encoded protein is CASSTGLAGDNEQFF.

The chain carries TRBV10-3 and TRBJ2-1; TRBD1 is a possible D gene (6 bases). The CDR3 runs to 15 residues. With 0 bases removed from V and 2 bases from J, the gap between germline ends came to 8 bases. Germline assignment: CDR1 ENHRY and CDR2 SYGVKD. CDR3 nucleotide sequence: TGTGCCATCAGTGAGTCAGGGGGTGCCTACAATGAGCAGTTCTTC. Protein product: CAISESGGAYNEQFF.

V usage is TRBV20-1 and J usage is TRBJ1-4, with D perhaps TRBD1 (6 bases). V shed 6 bases and J shed 8 bases, with 10 bases lying between them. Germline CDR1 reads DFQATT; CDR2 reads SNEGSKA (reference sequence). The CDR3 has 11 residues. The CDR3 DNA is TGCAGTGCAATACAGGGAGAAAAACTGTTTTTT. Its protein is CSAIQGEKLFF.

CDR3 DNA: TGTGCCAGCAGCGGAGACGACGGTAGCAATCAGCCCCAGCATTTT. As protein: CASSGDDGSNQPQHF. The V call is TRBV7-9, the J call TRBJ1-5; D gene ambiguous. The CDR3 covers 15 residues. With 5 bases removed from V and 0 bases from J, the gap between germline ends came to 11 bases. Germline CDR1 and CDR2: SEHNR and FQNEAQ (reference sequence).

The V call is TRBV7-2, the J call TRBJ1-5, with TRBD1 matching 7 bases. Germline V gene data show CDR1 as SGHTA and CDR2 as FQGNSA. The CDR3 is 15 amino acids. J lost 6 bases, V lost 5 bases, and 10 bases had no gene match. In DNA form, the CDR3 reads TGTGCCAGCAGCCCGACAGGGAAGGCGGGTCAGCCCCAGCATTTT. This encodes CASSPTGKAGQPQHF.

The chain is built from TRBV6-4 and TRBJ2-2, with D maybe TRBD2 (6 bases). The CDR3 sequence is 14 residues long. Trimming took off 6 bases at V and 3 bases at J, with 11 bases between the two ends. CDR1 MRHNA and CDR2 SNTAGT come from the germline V gene. CDR3 sequence reads: CASSRDSYTGELFF. CDR3 coding DNA: TGTGCCAGCAGCAGGGACTCCTACACCGGGGAGCTGTTTTTT.

V gene TRBV4-3 combines with J gene TRBJ2-5, with a weak D call TRBD2 (6 bases). TRBJ2-7 matches the DNA end more closely, so the J call is doubtful. CDR3 size: 14 residues. Germline V gene sequence: CDR1 LGHNA, CDR2 YSLEER. The CDR3 DNA reads as TGCGCCAGCAGCCAAGACGGAGGGGTCTACGAGCAGTACTTC. Amino acid sequence: CASSQDGGVYEQYF.

The chain couples TRBV5-4 to TRBJ1-2; the match to TRBD1 covers 10 bases. V shed 0 bases, J shed 2 bases, and the junction held 4 bases outside the gene matches. The CDR3 totals 16 residues. Germline loops: CDR1 SGHNT, CDR2 YYREEE (reference sequence). The CDR3 DNA sequence: TGTGCCAGCAGCTTGGCCCCGGGACAGGGGAACTATGGCTACACCTTC. Translated, it gives CASSLAPGQGNYGYTF. Looking up the rest from reference TRBV5-4 and TRBJ1-2 gives the full variable domain: ETGVTQSPTHLIKTRGQQVTLRCSSQSGHNTVSWYQQALGQGPQFIFQYYREEENGRGNFPPRFSGLQFPNYSSELNVNALELDDSALYLCASSLAPGQGNYGYTFGSGTRLTVV.

V gene TRBV2 combines with J gene TRBJ2-7; TRBD1 aligns across 7 bases. Unmatched junction bases numbered 5, after V lost 6 bases and J lost 0 bases. This CDR3 comprises 14 residues. Germline V CDR1 and CDR2: SNHLY, FYNNEI. The CDR3: CASRKTGSSYEQYF. CDR3 nucleotide sequence: TGTGCCAGCAGAAAGACAGGGAGCTCCTACGAGCAGTACTTC.

The rearrangement joins TRBV5-4 to TRBJ1-1; D ambiguous. In germline, CDR1 is SGHNT, CDR2 YYREEE (reference sequence). Between the trimmed V and J ends, which lost 0 bases and 0 bases, there was a span of 6 bases. The CDR3 extends over 14 amino acids. CDR3 nucleotides: TGTGCCAGCAGCTTGGAACACATGAACACTGAAGCTTTCTTT. This gives the protein CASSLEHMNTEAFF.

The rearrangement links TRBV19 to TRBJ1-5; D is ambiguous. V lost 8 bases, J lost 4 bases, and 9 bases lay in between. CDR1 LNHDA and CDR2 SQIVND come from the germline V gene (reference sequence). This CDR3 is 12 amino acids long. The CDR3 loop is CASQAMNQPQHF. The DNA of the CDR3 is TGTGCCAGTCAGGCAATGAATCAGCCCCAGCATTTT.

This chain connects TRBV19 to TRBJ2-7; TRBD1 is a possible D gene (5 bases). The germline gives CDR1 LNHDA, CDR2 SQIVND (reference sequence). Deletions cut 6 bases from V and 0 bases from J, with 9 bases between. The CDR3 runs 13 residues. The CDR3 region has the DNA TGTGCCAGTAGACAGGAACCCTCCTACGAGCAGTACTTC. Translated: CASRQEPSYEQYF.

The chain employs TRBV28 and TRBJ2-2; 7 nucleotides align to TRBD1. J was trimmed by 5 bases and V by 5 bases; bases with no gene match: 2. Germline-derived CDR1 and CDR2 are MDHEN and SYDVKM. The CDR3 length is 13 residues. The CDR3, as DNA: TGTGCCAGCAGTCGGACAGGTACCGGGGAGCTGTTTTTT. This translates into CASSRTGTGELFF.

J is TRBJ2-7 and V is TRBV19; 7 nucleotides align to TRBD1. J was trimmed by 4 bases and V by 4 bases; bases with no gene match: 4. This CDR3 region has 13 residues. Germline-derived CDR1 and CDR2 are LNHDA and SQIVND (reference sequence). The CDR3 sequence is CASSSRQGYEQYF. The CDR3 nucleotides read TGTGCCAGTAGTAGCCGACAGGGTTACGAGCAGTACTTC.

This chain uses TRBV19 with TRBJ2-5; no clear D. The CDR3 has 12 amino acids. The ends were cut back, 0 bases at V and 4 bases at J, with 3 bases in the middle. The germline V gene encodes CDR1 LNHDA and CDR2 SQIVND (reference sequence). CDR3 in amino acids: CASSIERETQYF. CDR3 coding DNA: TGTGCCAGTAGTATAGAGCGAGAGACCCAGTACTTC.

This clone was observed a few times. The chain couples TRBV18 to TRBJ1-3; D is unresolved. This CDR3 is built from 13 residues. Between the trimmed V and J ends, which lost 0 bases and 9 bases, there was a span of 9 bases. Germline CDR1 is KGHSH and CDR2 is LQKENI. CDR3 in DNA: TGTGCCAGCTCACCACCGGGTTGGAGCACCATATATTTT. Amino acid sequence: CASSPPGWSTIYF.

The V and J genes are TRBV5-1 and TRBJ2-3; unclear D gene. The germline V and J ends were trimmed by 4 bases and 5 bases, with 14 bases remaining between them. Germline-derived CDR1 and CDR2 are SGHRS and YFSETQ. The CDR3 covers 14 residues. CDR3 sequence (DNA): TGCGCCAGCAGCGAAGCCCTATCCGGAGATACGCAGTATTTT. Translating gives CASSEALSGDTQYF.

This clone has a handful of counts. The rearrangement links TRBV27 to TRBJ2-7; no clear D. Germline-derived CDR1 and CDR2 are MNHEY and SMNVEV (reference sequence). V lost 6 bases, J lost 1 base, and 19 bases lay in between. CDR3 length: 16 amino acids. CDR3 protein: CASSSGQQLGSYEQYF. The CDR3 nucleotides are TGTGCCAGCAGCTCTGGGCAGCAACTTGGGTCCTACGAGCAGTACTTC.

This sequence joins TRBV6-5 and TRBJ2-7; a possible D gene is TRBD1 (6 bases). The germline V gene has CDR1 MNHEY and CDR2 SVGAGI. V lost 3 bases to trimming and J lost 1 base, with 10 bases between them. This CDR3 spans 14 amino acids. The CDR3 here is CASSYYTGSYEQYF. CDR3 DNA: TGTGCCAGCAGTTATTATACAGGGTCCTACGAGCAGTACTTC.

This clone has only a few counts. This chain joins TRBV5-5 and TRBJ1-2; D gene ambiguous. Germline CDR1 and CDR2: SGHKS and YYEKEE (reference sequence). V lost 3 bases and J lost 0, with 9 bases in between. The CDR3 is made up of 14 amino acids. The CDR3 sequence: CASSSGAANYGYTF. CDR3 coding DNA: TGTGCCAGCAGCTCCGGAGCGGCTAACTATGGCTACACCTTC. The variable domain in full, with the rest retrieved from reference TRBV5-5 and TRBJ1-2, is DAGVTQSPTHLIKTRGQQVTLRCSPISGHKSVSWYQQVLGQGPQFIFQYYEKEERGRGNFPDRFSARQFPNYSSELNVNALLLGDSALYLCASSSGAANYGYTFGSGTRLTVV.

The chain employs TRBV10-3 and TRBJ2-7; 10 nucleotides agree with TRBD1. The CDR3 is 18 amino acids. Germline V gene sequence: CDR1 ENHRY, CDR2 SYGVKD. With V trimmed by 5 bases and J by 0 bases, 13 bases remained unmatched. In DNA form, the CDR3 reads TGTGCCATCAGTCGCATAGGCACCGGGACAGGGGTCTCCTACGAGCAGTACTTC. Translated: CAISRIGTGTGVSYEQYF.

The CDR3 nucleotides read TGTGCCAGCAGTTACCGCGGACAGGGGAACACTGAAGCTTTCTTT. Translation: CASSYRGQGNTEAFF. The V call is TRBV6-5, the J call TRBJ1-1; 8 bases map to TRBD1. V dropped 2 bases and J dropped 1; count of bases not matched to a gene: 3. The CDR3 totals 15 residues. The V gene's germline CDR1 is MNHEY and CDR2 SVGAGI.

This clone was observed once. The chain uses TRBV6-1 and TRBJ2-5; no clear D. Germline V gives CDR1 MNHNS, CDR2 SASEGT. The CDR3 totals 13 residues. Trimming shortened V by 6 bases and J by 4 bases, and 12 bases separated the two germline ends. The CDR3 loop is CASRAGRVETQYF. CDR3 nucleotides: TGTGCCAGCAGGGCAGGTAGAGTAGAGACCCAGTACTTC.